A single T cell receptor (beta chain) is shown here with its context. Its matching antigen is unknown. The sample belongs to a study of T-cell memory formation after mild COVID-19. Turning to the study itself: Each donor largely had its own TCR clusters.

Regarding the study as a whole: Among CD4+ contracting clones, most were CM and EM, and CD8+ ones EMRA.

TCRdb processed the 5' RACE reads anew with MiXCR; each CDR3 protein has one entry. The sample has under 250,000 distinct CDR3 sequences, approximately 10% seen once. The CDR3 contains 16 residues. The V gene end was trimmed by 3 bases and the J gene end by 5 bases; junction bases not matched to a gene: 10. Germline V CDR1 and CDR2: LNHNV, YYDKDF (reference sequence). The receptor's source is a man between 18 and 29 years old who had mild COVID-19 (a few samples of this study predate the infection). Cell type and time point are not known. The gene calls are TRBV15 and TRBJ2-5; 9 bases fit TRBD2. Sequencing used PBMCs or a T cell subset sorted from them (not recorded which). CDR3 protein: CATSRAGTSRGETQYF. CDR3 coding DNA: TGTGCCACCAGCAGGGCCGGGACTAGCCGGGGGGAGACCCAGTACTTC.